This TCR beta chain was profiled in a study of shared clonotypes between healthy human individuals. General study points: Clonotypes shared by all four donors outscored non-shared clonotypes in generation probability. As a rule, naive subsets had a larger estimated richness than memory subsets. Despite large depth, sorted-subset datasets appeared incompletely sequenced.

Method: immunoSEQ multiplex PCR; TCRdb's copy keeps in-frame clones and lacks some. Among 1.4 million or so clones listed, about 98.5% were seen once. Trimming took 0 bases from V and 1 from J, leaving 8 bases between them. Germline values: CDR1 SGDLS, CDR2 YYNGEE. This CDR3 spans 15 amino acids. Note on this clone: The antigen remains unidentified.

What was sequenced was naive CD4+ T cells sorted from blood. The subset: CD45RA+ positively selected. The sequence came from a man under 40 in good health. V usage is TRBV9 and J usage is TRBJ2-1; tentatively, D is TRBD1 or TRBD2 (5 bases each). CDR3: CASSVVGVSYNEQFF. The CDR3 nucleotides read TGTGCCAGCAGCGTAGTGGGGGTTTCCTACAATGAGCAGTTCTTC. The full variable domain, with the rest looked up from reference TRBV9 and TRBJ2-1, is DSGVTQTPKHLITATGQRVTLRCSPRSGDLSVYWYQQSLDQGLQFLIQYYNGEERAKGNILERFSAQQFPDLHSELNLSSLELGDSALYFCASSVVGVSYNEQFFGPGTRLTVL.